This T cell receptor (beta chain) was captured in a study of blood T cell repertoires in COVID-19. Study as a whole: Specimens from acute and convalescent COVID-19 originated in the United States, Italy and Spain. T cells, B-cell-depleted T cells, or PBMCs supplied cDNA or gDNA.

Authors' data handling: By means of reference gene primer amplification, nucleated cell counts were estimated. Produced via immunoSEQ multiplex PCR; TCRdb's table is partial and in-frame only. Clone size and the V and J calls come from that table; the DNA yielded D and trimming. This sample has 120,000 or so clones, with 85% to 90% found just once. The table lists this clone with a few counts. Germline values: CDR1 LNHDA, CDR2 SQIVND (reference sequence). The CDR3 is 15 amino acids. Trimming took 4 bases from V and 4 from J; bases not matched to a gene: 6. The V call is TRBV19, the J call TRBJ1-4; 7 nucleotides agree with TRBD1. Sequencing used peripheral blood. The sequence derives from a woman aged 80 or over with acute or convalescent COVID-19. CDR3 sequence reads: CASSTETGNNEKLFF. As DNA, the CDR3 is TGTGCCAGTAGTACAGAGACAGGGAATAATGAAAAACTGTTTTTT.